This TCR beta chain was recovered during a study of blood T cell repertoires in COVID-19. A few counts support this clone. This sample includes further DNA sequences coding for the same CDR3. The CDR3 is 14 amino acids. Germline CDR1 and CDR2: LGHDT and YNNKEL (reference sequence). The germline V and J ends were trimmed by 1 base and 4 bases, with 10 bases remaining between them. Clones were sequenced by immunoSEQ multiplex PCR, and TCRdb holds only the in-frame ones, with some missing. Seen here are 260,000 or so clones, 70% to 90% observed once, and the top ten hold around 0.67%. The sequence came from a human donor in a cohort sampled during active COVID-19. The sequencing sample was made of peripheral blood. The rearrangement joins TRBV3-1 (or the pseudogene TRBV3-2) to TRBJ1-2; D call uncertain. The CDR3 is CASSQGVGSYGYTF. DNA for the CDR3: TGTGCCAGCAGCCAAGGAGTAGGGAGCTATGGCTACACCTTC.